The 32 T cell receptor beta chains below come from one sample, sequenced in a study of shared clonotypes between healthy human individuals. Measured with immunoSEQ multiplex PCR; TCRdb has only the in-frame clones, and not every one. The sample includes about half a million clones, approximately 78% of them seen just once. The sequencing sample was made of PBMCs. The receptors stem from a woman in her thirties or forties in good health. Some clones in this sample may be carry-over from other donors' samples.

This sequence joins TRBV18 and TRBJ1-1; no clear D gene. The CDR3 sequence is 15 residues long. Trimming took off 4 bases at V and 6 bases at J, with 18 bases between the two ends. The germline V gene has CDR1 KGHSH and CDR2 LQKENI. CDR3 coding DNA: TGTGCCAGCTCACTCGGACCAGCAAGTAGGGCTGAAGCTTTCTTT. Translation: CASSLGPASRAEAFF.

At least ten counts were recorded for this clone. The CDR3 nucleotides are TGCGCCAGCAGCCAATCTAGCGGGACCGGGGCCAACGTCCTGACTTTC. Residues: CASSQSSGTGANVLTF. The chain recombines TRBV4-3 with TRBJ2-6; TRBD2 matches 9 bases. This CDR3 spans 16 amino acids. Germline V gene lookup returns CDR1 LGHNA and CDR2 YSLEER. The V gene end was trimmed by 2 bases and the J gene end by 4 bases; junction bases not matched to a gene: 3.

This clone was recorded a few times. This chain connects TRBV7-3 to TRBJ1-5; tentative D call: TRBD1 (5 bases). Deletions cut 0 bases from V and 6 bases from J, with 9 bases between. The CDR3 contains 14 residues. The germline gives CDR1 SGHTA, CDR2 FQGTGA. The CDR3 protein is CASSLTGAGQPQHF. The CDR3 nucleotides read TGTGCCAGCAGCTTAACAGGGGCTGGTCAGCCCCAGCATTTT.

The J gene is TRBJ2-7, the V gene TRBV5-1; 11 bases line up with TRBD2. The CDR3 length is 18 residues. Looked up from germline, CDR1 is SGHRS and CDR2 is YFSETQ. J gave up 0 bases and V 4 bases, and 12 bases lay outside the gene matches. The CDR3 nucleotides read TGCGCCAGCAGCCCCGGGGCTAGCGGGAGGATAACCTCCTACGAGCAGTACTTC. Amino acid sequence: CASSPGASGRITSYEQYF. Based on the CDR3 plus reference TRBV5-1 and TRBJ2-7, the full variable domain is KAGVTQTPRYLIKTRGQQVTLSCSPISGHRSVSWYQQTPGQGLQFLFEYFSETQRNKGNFPGRFSGRQFSNSRSEMNVSTLELGDSALYLCASSPGASGRITSYEQYFGPGTRLTVT.

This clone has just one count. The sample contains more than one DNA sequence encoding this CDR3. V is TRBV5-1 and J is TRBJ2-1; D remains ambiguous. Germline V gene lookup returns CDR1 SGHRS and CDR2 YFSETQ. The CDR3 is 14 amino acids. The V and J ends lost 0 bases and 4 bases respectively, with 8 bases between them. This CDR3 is CASSLGPLYNEQFF. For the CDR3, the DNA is TGCGCCAGCAGCTTGGGGCCTCTTTACAATGAGCAGTTCTTC. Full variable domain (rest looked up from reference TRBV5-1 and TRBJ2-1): KAGVTQTPRYLIKTRGQQVTLSCSPISGHRSVSWYQQTPGQGLQFLFEYFSETQRNKGNFPGRFSGRQFSNSRSEMNVSTLELGDSALYLCASSLGPLYNEQFFGPGTRLTVL.

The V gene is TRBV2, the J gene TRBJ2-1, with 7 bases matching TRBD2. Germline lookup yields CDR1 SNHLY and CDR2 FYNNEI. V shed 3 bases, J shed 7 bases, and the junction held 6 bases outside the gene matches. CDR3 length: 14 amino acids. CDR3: CASSEAGDTNEQFF. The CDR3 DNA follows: TGTGCCAGCAGTGAGGCGGGAGATACGAATGAGCAGTTCTTC.

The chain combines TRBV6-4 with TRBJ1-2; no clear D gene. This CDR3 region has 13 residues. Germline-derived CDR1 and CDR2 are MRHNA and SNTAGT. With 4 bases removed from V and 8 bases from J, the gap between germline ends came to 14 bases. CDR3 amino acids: CASSVEAGWGYTF. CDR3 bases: TGTGCCAGCAGTGTTGAGGCAGGTTGGGGCTACACCTTC.

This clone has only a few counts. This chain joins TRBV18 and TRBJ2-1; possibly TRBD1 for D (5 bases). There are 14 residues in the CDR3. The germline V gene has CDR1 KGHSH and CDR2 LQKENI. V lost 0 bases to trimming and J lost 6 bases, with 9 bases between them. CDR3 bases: TGTGCCAGCTCACCACCGAACAGGCCCAATGAGCAGTTCTTC. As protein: CASSPPNRPNEQFF. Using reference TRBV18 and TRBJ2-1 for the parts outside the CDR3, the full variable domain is NAGVMQNPRHLVRRRGQEARLRCSPMKGHSHVYWYRQLPEEGLKFMVYLQKENIIDESGMPKERFSAEFPKEGPSILRIQQVVRGDSAAYFCASSPPNRPNEQFFGPGTRLTVL.

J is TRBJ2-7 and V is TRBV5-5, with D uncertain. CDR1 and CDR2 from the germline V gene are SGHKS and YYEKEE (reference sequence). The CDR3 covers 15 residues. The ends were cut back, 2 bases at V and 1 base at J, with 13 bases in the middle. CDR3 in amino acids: CASSLFHLPSYEQYF. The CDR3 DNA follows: TGTGCCAGCAGCTTATTCCACCTACCGTCCTACGAGCAGTACTTC.

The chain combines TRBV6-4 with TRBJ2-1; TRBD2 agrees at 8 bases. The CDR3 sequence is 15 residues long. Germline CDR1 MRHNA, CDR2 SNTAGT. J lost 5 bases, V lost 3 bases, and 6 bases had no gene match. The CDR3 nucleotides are TGTGCCAGCAGTGAAAGTAGCGGGACCCACAATGAGCAGTTCTTC. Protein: CASSESSGTHNEQFF.

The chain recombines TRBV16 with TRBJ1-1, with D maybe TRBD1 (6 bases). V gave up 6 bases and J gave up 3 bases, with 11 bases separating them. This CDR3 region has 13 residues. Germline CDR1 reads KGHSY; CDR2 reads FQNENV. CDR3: CASSPYRDTEAFF. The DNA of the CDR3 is TGTGCCAGCAGTCCCTACAGGGACACTGAAGCTTTCTTT.

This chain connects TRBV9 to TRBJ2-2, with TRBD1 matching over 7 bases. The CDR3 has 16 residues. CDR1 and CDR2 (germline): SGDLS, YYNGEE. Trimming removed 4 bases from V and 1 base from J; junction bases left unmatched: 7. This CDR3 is CASSFRDRVNTGELFF. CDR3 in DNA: TGTGCCAGCAGCTTCCGGGACAGAGTGAACACCGGGGAGCTGTTTTTT.

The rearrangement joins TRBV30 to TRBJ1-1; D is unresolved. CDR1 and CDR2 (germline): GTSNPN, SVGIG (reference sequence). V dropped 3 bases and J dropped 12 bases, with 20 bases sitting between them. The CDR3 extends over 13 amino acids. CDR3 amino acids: CAWSGPRAERTFF. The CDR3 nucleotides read TGTGCCTGGAGCGGACCTAGGGCGGAACGAACTTTCTTT.

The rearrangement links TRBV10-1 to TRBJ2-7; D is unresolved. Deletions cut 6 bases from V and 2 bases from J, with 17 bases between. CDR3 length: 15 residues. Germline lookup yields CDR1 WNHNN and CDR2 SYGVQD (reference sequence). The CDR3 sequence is CASRDHPTLAYEQYF. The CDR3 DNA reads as TGCGCCAGCAGGGACCACCCCACACTGGCCTACGAGCAGTACTTC.

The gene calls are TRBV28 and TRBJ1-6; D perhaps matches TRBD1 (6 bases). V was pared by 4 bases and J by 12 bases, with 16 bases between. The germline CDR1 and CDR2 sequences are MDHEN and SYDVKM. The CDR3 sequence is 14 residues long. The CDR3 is CASSSRQAFLPLHF. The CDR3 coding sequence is TGTGCCAGCAGTTCAAGACAGGCCTTTTTACCCCTCCACTTT.

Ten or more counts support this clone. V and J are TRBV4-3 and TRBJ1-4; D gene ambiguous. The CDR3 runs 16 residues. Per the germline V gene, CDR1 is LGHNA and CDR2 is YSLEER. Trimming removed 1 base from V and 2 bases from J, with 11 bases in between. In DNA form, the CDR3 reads TGCGCCAGCAGCCAAGGTCGGGTCGTCACTAATGAAAAACTGTTTTTT. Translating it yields CASSQGRVVTNEKLFF.

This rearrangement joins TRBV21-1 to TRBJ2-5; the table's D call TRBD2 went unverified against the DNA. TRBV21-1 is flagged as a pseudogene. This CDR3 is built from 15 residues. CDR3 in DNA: TGTGCCAGCAGCAAATCCGGGACTGATCAAGAGACCCAGTACTTC. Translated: CASSKSGTDQETQYF.

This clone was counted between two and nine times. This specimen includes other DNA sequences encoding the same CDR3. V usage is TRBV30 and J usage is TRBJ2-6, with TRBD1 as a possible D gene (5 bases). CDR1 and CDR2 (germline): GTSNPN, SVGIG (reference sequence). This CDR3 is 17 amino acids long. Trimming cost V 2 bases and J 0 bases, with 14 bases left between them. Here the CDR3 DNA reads TGTGCCTGGAGTAAAAGGGGTTTACGCTCTGGGGCCAACGTCCTGACTTTC. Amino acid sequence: CAWSKRGLRSGANVLTF.

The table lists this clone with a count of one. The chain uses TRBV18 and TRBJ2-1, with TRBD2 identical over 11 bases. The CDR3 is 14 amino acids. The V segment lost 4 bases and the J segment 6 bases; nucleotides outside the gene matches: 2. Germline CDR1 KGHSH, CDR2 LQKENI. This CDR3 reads CASSLGTSGNEQFF. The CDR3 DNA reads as TGTGCCAGCTCACTTGGGACTAGCGGCAATGAGCAGTTCTTC.

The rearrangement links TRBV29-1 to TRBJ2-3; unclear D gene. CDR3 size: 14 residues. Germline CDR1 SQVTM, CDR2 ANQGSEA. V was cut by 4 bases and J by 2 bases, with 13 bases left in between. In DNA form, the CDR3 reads TGCAGCGTTGGGCAGGCCCTCTTCACAGATACGCAGTATTTT. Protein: CSVGQALFTDTQYF.

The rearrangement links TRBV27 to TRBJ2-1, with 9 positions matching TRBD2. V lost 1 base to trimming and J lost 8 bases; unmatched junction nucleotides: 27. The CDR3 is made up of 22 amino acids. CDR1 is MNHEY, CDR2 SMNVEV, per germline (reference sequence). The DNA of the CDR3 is TGTGCCAGCAGTTTATTGGCCGGTGGGGGGCGAAGAGGACTAGCGAGGGAGGATGAGCAGTTCTTC. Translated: CASSLLAGGGRRGLAREDEQFF.

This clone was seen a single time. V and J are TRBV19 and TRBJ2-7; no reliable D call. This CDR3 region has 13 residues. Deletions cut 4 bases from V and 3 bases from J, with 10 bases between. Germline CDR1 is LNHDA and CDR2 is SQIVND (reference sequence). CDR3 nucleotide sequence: TGTGCCAGTAGTAGTATAGTGGACTACGAGCAGTACTTC. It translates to CASSSIVDYEQYF.

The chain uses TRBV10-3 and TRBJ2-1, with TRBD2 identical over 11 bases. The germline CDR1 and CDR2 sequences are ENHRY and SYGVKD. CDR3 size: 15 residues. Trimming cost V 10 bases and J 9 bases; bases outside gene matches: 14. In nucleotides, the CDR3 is TGTGCCACGACGACGGGACTAGCGGCATCTTTTGAGCAGTTCTTC. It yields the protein CATTTGLAASFEQFF.

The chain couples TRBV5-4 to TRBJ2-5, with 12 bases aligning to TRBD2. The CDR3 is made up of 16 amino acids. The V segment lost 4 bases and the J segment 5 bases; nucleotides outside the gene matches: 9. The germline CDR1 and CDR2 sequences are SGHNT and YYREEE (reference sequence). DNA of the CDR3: TGTGCCAGCAGCCAAAAGACTAGCGGGAGTTGGGAGACCCAGTACTTC. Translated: CASSQKTSGSWETQYF.

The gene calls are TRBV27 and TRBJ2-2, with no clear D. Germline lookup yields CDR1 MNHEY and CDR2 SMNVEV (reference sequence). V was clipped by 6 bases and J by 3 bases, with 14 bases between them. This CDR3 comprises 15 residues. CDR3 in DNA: TGTGCCAGCAGAGACCACCCGCCAGACACCGGGGAGCTGTTTTTT. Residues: CASRDHPPDTGELFF.

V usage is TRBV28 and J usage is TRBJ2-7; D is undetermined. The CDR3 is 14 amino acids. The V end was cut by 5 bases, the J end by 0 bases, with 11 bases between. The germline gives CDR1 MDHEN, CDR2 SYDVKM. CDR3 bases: TGTGCCAGCAGTCCCATGCCCGACTCCTACGAGCAGTACTTC. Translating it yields CASSPMPDSYEQYF.

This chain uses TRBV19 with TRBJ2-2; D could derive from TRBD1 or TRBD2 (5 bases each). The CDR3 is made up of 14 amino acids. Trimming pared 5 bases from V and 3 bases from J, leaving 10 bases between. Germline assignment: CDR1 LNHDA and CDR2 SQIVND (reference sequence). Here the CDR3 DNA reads TGTGCCAGTAGTGGGACCCCTTACACCGGGGAGCTGTTTTTT. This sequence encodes CASSGTPYTGELFF.

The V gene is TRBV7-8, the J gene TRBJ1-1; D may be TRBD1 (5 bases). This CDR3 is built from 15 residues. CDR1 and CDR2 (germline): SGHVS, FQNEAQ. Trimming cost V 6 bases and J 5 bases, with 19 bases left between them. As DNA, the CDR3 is TGTGCCAGCAGGCCCTCCGGGCAGGGTTGGACTGAAGCTTTCTTT. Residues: CASRPSGQGWTEAFF. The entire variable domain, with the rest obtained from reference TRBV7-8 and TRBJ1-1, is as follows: GAGVSQSPRYKVAKRGQDVALRCDPISGHVSLFWYQQALGQGPEFLTYFQNEAQLDKSGLPSDRFFAERPEGSVSTLKIQRTQQEDSAVYLCASRPSGQGWTEAFFGQGTRLTVV.

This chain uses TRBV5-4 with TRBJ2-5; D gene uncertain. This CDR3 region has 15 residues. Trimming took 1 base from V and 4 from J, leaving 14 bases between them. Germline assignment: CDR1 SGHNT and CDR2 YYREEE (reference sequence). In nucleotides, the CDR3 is TGTGCCAGCAGCTTGTCGCGGCGGATGGGAGAGACCCAGTACTTC. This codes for CASSLSRRMGETQYF.

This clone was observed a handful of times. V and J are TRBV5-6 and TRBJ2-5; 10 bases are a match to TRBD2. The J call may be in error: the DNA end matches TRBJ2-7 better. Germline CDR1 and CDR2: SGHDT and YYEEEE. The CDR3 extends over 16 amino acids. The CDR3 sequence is CASSLASSGRVYEQYF. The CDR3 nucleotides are TGTGCCAGCAGCTTGGCCTCTAGCGGGAGAGTTTACGAGCAGTACTTC.

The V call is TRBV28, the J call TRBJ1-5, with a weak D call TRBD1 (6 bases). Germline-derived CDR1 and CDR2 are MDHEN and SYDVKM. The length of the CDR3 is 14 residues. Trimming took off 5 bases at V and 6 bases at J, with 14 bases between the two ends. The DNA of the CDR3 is TGTGCCAGCAGTAACCCAGGGGAGGGTCAGCCCCAGCATTTT. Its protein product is CASSNPGEGQPQHF.

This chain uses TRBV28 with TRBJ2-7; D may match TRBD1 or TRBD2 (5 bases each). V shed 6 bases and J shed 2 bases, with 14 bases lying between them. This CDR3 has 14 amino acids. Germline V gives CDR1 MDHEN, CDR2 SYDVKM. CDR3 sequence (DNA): TGTGCCAGCAGGCCCACCGGGACCCCCTACGAGCAGTACTTC. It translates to CASRPTGTPYEQYF.